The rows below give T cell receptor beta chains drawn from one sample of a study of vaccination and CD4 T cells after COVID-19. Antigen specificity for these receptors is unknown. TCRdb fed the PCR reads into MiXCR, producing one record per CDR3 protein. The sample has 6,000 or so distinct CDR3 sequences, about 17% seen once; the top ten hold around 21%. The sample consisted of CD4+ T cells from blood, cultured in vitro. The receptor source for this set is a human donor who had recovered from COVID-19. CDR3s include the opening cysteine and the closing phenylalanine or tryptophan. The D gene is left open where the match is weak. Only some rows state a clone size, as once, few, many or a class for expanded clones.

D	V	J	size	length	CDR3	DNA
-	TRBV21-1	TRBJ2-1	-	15	CASSNRDRGDNEQFF	TGTGCCAGCAGCAACCGGGACAGGGGGGACAATGAGCAGTTCTTC
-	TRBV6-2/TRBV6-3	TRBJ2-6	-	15	CASSHAGYGANVLTF	TGTGCCAGCAGCCACGCGGGGTATGGGGCCAACGTCCTGACTTTC
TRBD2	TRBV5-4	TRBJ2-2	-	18	CASSLGLAGGANTGELFF	TGTGCCAGCAGCTTGGGGCTAGCGGGGGGCGCGAACACCGGGGAGCTGTTTTTT
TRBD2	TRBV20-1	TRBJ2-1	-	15	CSAPISGRVYNEQFF	TGCAGTGCCCCGATTAGCGGGAGGGTCTACAATGAGCAGTTCTTC
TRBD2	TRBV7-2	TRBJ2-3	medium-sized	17	CASSTIAGVYGTDTQYF	TGTGCCAGCAGCACTATAGCGGGGGTTTATGGCACAGATACGCAGTATTTT
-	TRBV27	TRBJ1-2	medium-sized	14	CASSLRGARYGYTF	TGTGCCAGCAGCCTCCGCGGGGCGCGGTATGGCTACACCTTC
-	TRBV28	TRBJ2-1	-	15	CASIGAGRSYNEQFF	TGTGCCAGCATAGGAGCAGGGCGGTCCTACAATGAGCAGTTCTTC
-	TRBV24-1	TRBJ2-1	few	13	CATSDPGLAVEFF	TGTGCCACCAGTGACCCGGGACTGGCGGTGGAGTTCTTC
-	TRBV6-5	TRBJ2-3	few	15	CASSYTRDPWDTQYF	TGTGCCAGCAGTTACACCCGGGACCCCTGGGATACGCAGTATTTT
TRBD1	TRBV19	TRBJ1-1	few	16	CASRGDPGQKNTEAFF	TGTGCCAGCCGAGGGGACCCGGGACAGAAGAACACTGAAGCTTTCTTT
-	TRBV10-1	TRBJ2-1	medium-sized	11	CASSESGSLYF	TGCGCCAGCAGTGAGTCGGGTTCCCTCTACTTC
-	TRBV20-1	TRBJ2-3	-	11	CSALQGDTQYF	TGCAGTGCCCTACAAGGAGATACGCAGTATTTT
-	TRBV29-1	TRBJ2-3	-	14	CSVESSHSTDTQYF	TGCAGCGTTGAAAGTTCGCATAGCACAGATACGCAGTATTTT